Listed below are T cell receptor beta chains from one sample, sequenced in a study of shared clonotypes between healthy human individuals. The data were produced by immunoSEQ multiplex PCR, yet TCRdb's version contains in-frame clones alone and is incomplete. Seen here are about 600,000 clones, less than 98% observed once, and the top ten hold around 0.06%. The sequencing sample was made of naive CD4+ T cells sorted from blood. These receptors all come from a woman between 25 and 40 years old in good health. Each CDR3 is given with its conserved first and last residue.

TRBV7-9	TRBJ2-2	CASSSLQLGELFF
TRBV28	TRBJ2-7	CASSLTGPYLAGGGKEQYF
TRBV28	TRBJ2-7	CASSLVRTGRPYEQYF
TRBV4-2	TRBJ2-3	CASSQGGLAGVFGGTDTQYF
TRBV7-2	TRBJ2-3	CASSLHSGNTQYF
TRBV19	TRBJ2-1	CASSRTNYNEQFF
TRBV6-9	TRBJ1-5	CASSYSPGQRYSNQPQHF
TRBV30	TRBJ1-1	CAWSLSEAFF
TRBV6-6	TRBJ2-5	CASRLLGRETQYF
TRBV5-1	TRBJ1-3	CASSSGPGKGLSGNTIYF
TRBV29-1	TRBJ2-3	CSGGLGSTDTQYF
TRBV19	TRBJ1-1	CASSGGQANTEAFF
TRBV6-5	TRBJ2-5	CASSYSDSLQETQYF
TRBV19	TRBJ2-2	CASRSLLNTGELFF
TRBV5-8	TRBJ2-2	CASSFWTGGNTGELFF
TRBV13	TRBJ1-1	CASSYGTGVWNTEAFF
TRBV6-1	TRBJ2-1	CASSEAWTGIVGSYNEQFF
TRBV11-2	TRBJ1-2	CASSLETGGGYGYTF
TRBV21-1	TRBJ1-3	CASSGKGALGARPSENTIYF
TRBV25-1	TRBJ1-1	CASSAYNLGPPEAFF
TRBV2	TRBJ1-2	CASHKLQTGIDGYTF
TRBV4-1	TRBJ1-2	CASSPLRTKFRYYGYTF